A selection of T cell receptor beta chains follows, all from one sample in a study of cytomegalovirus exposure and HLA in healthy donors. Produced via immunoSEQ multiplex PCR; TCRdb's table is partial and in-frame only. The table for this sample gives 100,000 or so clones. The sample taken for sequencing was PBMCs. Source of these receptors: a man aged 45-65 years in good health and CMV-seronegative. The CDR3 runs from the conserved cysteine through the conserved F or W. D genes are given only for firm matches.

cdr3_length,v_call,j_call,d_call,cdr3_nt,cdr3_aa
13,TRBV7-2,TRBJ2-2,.,TGTGCCAGCAGTAACATTCTCACCGGGGAGCTGTTTTTT,CASSNILTGELFF
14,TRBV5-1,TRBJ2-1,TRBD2,TGCGCCAGCAGCTGGGGACTAGTTCTCGATGAGCAGTTCTTC,CASSWGLVLDEQFF
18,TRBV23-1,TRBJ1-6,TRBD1,TGCGCCAGCAGTCATCCGGGACAGGGGTTTGGTAAGAATTCACCCCTCCACTTT,CASSHPGQGFGKNSPLHF
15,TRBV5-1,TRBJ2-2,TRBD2,TGCGCCAGCAGCTTCGGGACTAGCAAGGCCGGGGAGCTGTTTTTT,CASSFGTSKAGELFF
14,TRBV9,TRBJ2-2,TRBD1,TGTGCCAGCAGGGGACAGGGGAGGACCGGGGAGCTGTTTTTT,CASRGQGRTGELFF
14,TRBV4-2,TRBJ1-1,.,TGTGCCAGCAGCCAAGACAGGAGGGACACTGAAGCTTTCTTT,CASSQDRRDTEAFF
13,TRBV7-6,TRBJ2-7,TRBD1,TGTGCCAGCAGCCAGGACAGGGTAGGGGAGCAGTACTTC,CASSQDRVGEQYF
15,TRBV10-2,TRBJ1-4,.,TGCGCCAGCAGTGATACGACAGCAACTAATGAAAAACTGTTTTTT,CASSDTTATNEKLFF
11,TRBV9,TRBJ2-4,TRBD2,TGTGCCGGCAGCCCGGGGGGCATTCAGTACTTC,CAGSPGGIQYF
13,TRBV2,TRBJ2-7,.,TGTGCCAGCAGTGATCAGGGGCTTGACGAGCAGTACTTC,CASSDQGLDEQYF
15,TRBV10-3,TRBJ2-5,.,TGTGCCATCAGTGAGTCGGTGGGGAGCCAAGAGACCCAGTACTTC,CAISESVGSQETQYF
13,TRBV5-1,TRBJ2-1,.,TGCGCCAGCAGTTCCGGGACTCACAATGAGCAGTTCTTC,CASSSGTHNEQFF
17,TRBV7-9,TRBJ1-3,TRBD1,TGTGCCAGCAGTTATATAGGGACAGGGAGGTCCGGAAACACCATATATTTT,CASSYIGTGRSGNTIYF
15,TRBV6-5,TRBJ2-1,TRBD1,TGTGCCAGCAGCCAAACCAGGGGGTCCTACAATGAGCAGTTCTTC,CASSQTRGSYNEQFF
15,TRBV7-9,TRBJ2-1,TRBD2,TGTGCCAGCAGGCGACCTAGCGGGGGTAGGAATGAGCAGTTCTTC,CASRRPSGGRNEQFF
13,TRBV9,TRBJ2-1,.,TGTGCCAGCAGCCCTCCCCCTAGCTTGGAGCAGTTCTTC,CASSPPPSLEQFF
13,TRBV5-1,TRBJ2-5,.,TGCGCCAGCAGGCCAGACACCCAAGAGACCCAGTACTTC,CASRPDTQETQYF
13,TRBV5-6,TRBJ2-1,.,TGTGCCAGCAGCTTGGTTAGTGTAAGTGAGCAGTTCTTC,CASSLVSVSEQFF
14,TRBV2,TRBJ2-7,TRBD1,TGTGCCAGCAGACTTACAGGGGGTACTTACGAGCAGTACTTC,CASRLTGGTYEQYF
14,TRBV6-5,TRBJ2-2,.,TGTGCCAGCAGACGCGCGGGGGCCACCGGGGAGCTGTTTTTT,CASRRAGATGELFF
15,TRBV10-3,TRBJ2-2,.,TGTGCCATCAGTGAGCGGGAGAGCGGTTCCGGGGAGCTGTTTTTT,CAISERESGSGELFF
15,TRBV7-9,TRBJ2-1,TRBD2,TGTGCCAGCAGCTTTAGCGGGTCGACGTACAATGAGCAGTTCTTC,CASSFSGSTYNEQFF
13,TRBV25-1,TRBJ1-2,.,TGTGCCAGCAGTGGTCAAGGGAGGTATGGCTACACCTTC,CASSGQGRYGYTF
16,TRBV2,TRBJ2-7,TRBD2,TGTGCCAGCAGTGGGGCGGACGGGGGGGCGTTCCACGAGCAGTACTTC,CASSGADGGAFHEQYF
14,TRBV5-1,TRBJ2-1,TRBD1,TGCGCCAGCAGCTGGGGGGACAGGGGAAGAGAGCAGTTCTTC,CASSWGDRGREQFF
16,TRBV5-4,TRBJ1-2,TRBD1,TGTGCCAGCAGCTTCGGGACAGGCGTTACTAACTATGGCTACACCTTC,CASSFGTGVTNYGYTF
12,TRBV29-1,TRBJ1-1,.,TGCAGCGTTCGGGGATTGAACACTGAAGCTTTCTTT,CSVRGLNTEAFF
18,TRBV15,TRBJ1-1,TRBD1,TGTGCCACCAGCAGAGAGTACGGCGGGCCGACAGGGATCACTGAAGCTTTCTTT,CATSREYGGPTGITEAFF
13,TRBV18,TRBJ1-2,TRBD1,TGTGCCAGCTCACCAGTAGGGGGCGATGGCTACACCTTC,CASSPVGGDGYTF
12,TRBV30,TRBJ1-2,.,TGTGCCTGGAGTCTAACCGACTATGGCTACACCTTC,CAWSLTDYGYTF
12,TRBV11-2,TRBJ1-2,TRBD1,TGTGCCAGCAGCCTTACAGGGGTTGGCTACACCTTC,CASSLTGVGYTF
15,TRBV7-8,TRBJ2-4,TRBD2,TGTGCCAGCAGCTTAGCGCGAGCGGGGGGCAACATTCAGTACTTC,CASSLARAGGNIQYF
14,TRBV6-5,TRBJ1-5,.,TGTGCCAGCAGCAAAACAGGCGTCAATCAGCCCCAGCATTTT,CASSKTGVNQPQHF
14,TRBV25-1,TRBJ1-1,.,TGTGCCAGCAGCTACACAGGGCTCCCTACTGAAGCTTTCTTT,CASSYTGLPTEAFF
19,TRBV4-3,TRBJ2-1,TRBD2,TGCGCCAGCAGCCACCGTATCCTGAGCGGGGGCGACCCTGGGTATGAGCAGTTCTTC,CASSHRILSGGDPGYEQFF
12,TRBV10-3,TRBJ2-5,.,TGTGCCATTAGTCAGGGTCAAGAGACCCAGTACTTC,CAISQGQETQYF
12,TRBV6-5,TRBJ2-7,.,TGTGCCAGTACGGACAGCTCCTACGAGCAGTACTTC,CASTDSSYEQYF
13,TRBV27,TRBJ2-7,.,TGTGCCAGCAGCTGGGGACAAGACTACGAGCAGTACTTC,CASSWGQDYEQYF
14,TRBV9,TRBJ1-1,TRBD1,TGTGCCAGTAGAGGACAGGGACCGAACACTGAAGCTTTCTTT,CASRGQGPNTEAFF
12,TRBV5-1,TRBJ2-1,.,TGCGCCAGCAGCTTGTTCGTGAATGAGCAGTTCTTC,CASSLFVNEQFF